These 10 T cell receptor beta chains were all obtained from the same sample, sequenced in a study of blood T cell repertoires in COVID-19. Produced via immunoSEQ multiplex PCR; TCRdb's table is partial and in-frame only. The sample consists of around 140,000 clones, about 90% of them appearing once. What was sequenced was peripheral blood. Receptor source: a woman between 45 and 65 years old with acute or convalescent COVID-19.

The chain combines TRBV14 with TRBJ2-1; D unclear. CDR3 size: 14 residues. Trimming removed 4 bases at V and 1 base at J, with 8 bases between. In germline, CDR1 is SGHDN, CDR2 FVKESK. CDR3 sequence reads: CASSPRVSYNEQFF. The DNA for the CDR3 is TGTGCCAGCAGCCCCCGGGTTTCCTACAATGAGCAGTTCTTC.

The count of this clone is one. This chain links TRBV7-2 with TRBJ2-3, with 7 bases fitting TRBD2. This CDR3 contains 18 residues. V trimming: 0 bases; J trimming: 2 bases; junction bases outside the gene matches: 11. CDR1 SGHTA and CDR2 FQGNSA come from the germline V gene. The CDR3 region is CASSLAVERGNLTDTQYF. CDR3 DNA sequence: TGTGCCAGCAGCTTAGCGGTCGAGCGGGGAAATCTCACAGATACGCAGTATTTT.

The chain is built from TRBV29-1 and TRBJ2-7; D unclear. The CDR3 runs 15 residues. The V and J ends lost 0 bases and 1 base respectively, with 13 bases between them. Germline V gene data show CDR1 as SQVTM and CDR2 as ANQGSEA. CDR3 sequence (DNA): TGCAGCGTTGAAGATTCGTCCAGGTATTCCTACGAGCAGTACTTC. This gives the protein CSVEDSSRYSYEQYF.

This clone was seen a single time. The CDR3 spells CASSWEQGQPQHF. The CDR3 DNA reads as TGTGCCAGCAGCTGGGAACAGGGGCAGCCCCAGCATTTT. The chain recombines TRBV16 with TRBJ1-5, with 7 positions matching TRBD1. Trimming cost V 5 bases and J 7 bases; bases outside gene matches: 5. Germline CDR1 KGHSY, CDR2 FQNENV. The length of the CDR3 is 13 residues.

The rearrangement uses TRBV6-1 and TRBJ2-1; possible D gene TRBD2, 7 bases. The germline V and J ends were trimmed by 2 bases and 6 bases, with 14 bases remaining between them. The CDR3 runs to 15 residues. The germline V gene has CDR1 MNHNS and CDR2 SASEGT. The CDR3 DNA sequence: TGTGCCAGCAGTGAAACGGGGGGCTGGGGCAATGAGCAGTTCTTC. Translating gives CASSETGGWGNEQFF.

The rearrangement joins TRBV5-8 to TRBJ2-1; 12 bases map to TRBD2. The junction had 8 bases not matched to a gene; V was cut back by 2 bases and J by 5 bases. The germline V gene encodes CDR1 SGHTS and CDR2 YDEGEE. The CDR3 runs to 17 residues. CDR3 coding DNA: TGTGCCAGCAGCTTAGAACTAGCGGGGGGAAGTCACAATGAGCAGTTCTTC. The encoded protein is CASSLELAGGSHNEQFF. The variable domain in full, completed from reference TRBV5-8 and TRBJ2-1, reads EAGVTQSPTHLIKTRGQQATLRCSPISGHTSVYWYQQALGLGLQFLLWYDEGEERNRGNFPPRFSGRQFPNYSSELNVNALELEDSALYLCASSLELAGGSHNEQFFGPGTRLTVL.

The chain uses TRBV7-2 and TRBJ2-3, with 8 nucleotides matching TRBD2. Germline V gene data show CDR1 as SGHTA and CDR2 as FQGNSA. The CDR3 length is 16 residues. Germline trimming cut 4 bases from V and 2 bases from J; bases unmatched to any gene: 8. The CDR3: CASSSFGGGYTDTQYF. The CDR3 DNA is TGTGCCAGCAGCTCCTTCGGGGGGGGCTACACAGATACGCAGTATTTT.

This clone was seen only a few times. V usage is TRBV7-9 and J usage is TRBJ1-5; possible D gene TRBD1, 6 bases. V shed 2 bases and J shed 6 bases, with 23 bases lying between them. Germline V gene sequence: CDR1 SEHNR, CDR2 FQNEAQ (reference sequence). CDR3 length equals 18 residues. The CDR3 nucleotides are TGTGCCAGCAGCTTATGGCCTAATAGGCAGGGGCCACGTCAGCCCCAGCATTTT. Amino acid sequence: CASSLWPNRQGPRQPQHF.

V and J are TRBV28 and TRBJ1-2; D remains ambiguous. Per germline, CDR1 MDHEN and CDR2 SYDVKM. The CDR3 consists of 13 residues. Between the trimmed V and J ends, which lost 2 bases and 6 bases, there was a span of 10 bases. The chain's CDR3 is CASSLITRDGYTF. The CDR3 DNA reads TGTGCCAGCAGTTTAATAACCCGGGATGGCTACACCTTC.

The chain couples TRBV3-1 (or the pseudogene TRBV3-2) to TRBJ1-2; D unresolved. The CDR3 covers 13 residues. From germline, CDR1 is LGHDT and CDR2 YNNKEL (reference sequence). V was shortened by 1 base and J by 7 bases, with 10 bases between the two germline ends. CDR3 coding DNA: TGTGCCAGCAGCCAAGCCCCTACTGTTGGCTACACCTTC. Translated: CASSQAPTVGYTF.